These 20 T cell receptor beta chains were all obtained from the same sample, sequenced in a study of shared clonotypes between healthy human individuals. The data were produced by immunoSEQ multiplex PCR, yet TCRdb's version contains in-frame clones alone and is incomplete. The table records a few hundred thousand clones, just over 65% of them present only once. The sample comprised memory CD4+ T cells sorted from blood. As to subset: CD45RA-negative fraction. The receptors derive from a man aged 25 to 40 in good health.

The chain joins TRBV10-3 to TRBJ2-4; TRBD1 aligns across 8 bases. Germline CDR1 reads ENHRY; CDR2 reads SYGVKD. The CDR3 totals 13 residues. After removal of 6 bases from V and 6 bases from J, the junction contained 4 bases not matched to a gene. The CDR3 spells CAISQGAGNIQYF. CDR3 nucleotides: TGTGCCATCAGCCAGGGGGCAGGAAACATTCAGTACTTC.

The chain combines TRBV27 with TRBJ1-1; D remains ambiguous. The CDR3 loop spans 13 amino acids. CDR1 and CDR2 from the germline V gene are MNHEY and SMNVEV (reference sequence). The ends were cut back, 0 bases at V and 5 bases at J, with 7 bases in the middle. The CDR3 sequence: CASSLSGWTEAFF. Written as DNA, the CDR3 is TGTGCCAGCAGTTTATCGGGGTGGACTGAAGCTTTCTTT.

The chain joins TRBV10-1 to TRBJ1-3, with D uncertain. This CDR3 has 16 amino acids. Trimming removed 6 bases from V and 0 bases from J, with 15 bases in between. The germline V gene has CDR1 WNHNN and CDR2 SYGVQD (reference sequence). The CDR3 coding sequence is TGCGCCAGCAGAGATGCGGGCTTCAGCTCTGGAAACACCATATATTTT. Protein: CASRDAGFSSGNTIYF.

The V call is TRBV5-1, the J call TRBJ1-1; D remains unclear. This CDR3 has 14 residues. V was shortened by 0 bases and J by 5 bases, with 11 bases between the two germline ends. Germline V gives CDR1 SGHRS, CDR2 YFSETQ. Here the CDR3 reads CASSLGLLVTEAFF. The CDR3 DNA reads as TGCGCCAGCAGCTTGGGCCTTTTGGTTACTGAAGCTTTCTTT.

DNA of the CDR3: TGTGCCAGCAGTTTATTGACTAGCGGAACCTACGAGCAGTACTTC. Protein: CASSLLTSGTYEQYF. The chain combines TRBV27 with TRBJ2-7; the match to TRBD2 covers 9 bases. This CDR3 contains 15 residues. From germline, CDR1 is MNHEY and CDR2 SMNVEV (reference sequence). Losses at the gene ends were 1 base for V and 2 bases for J; bases not matched to a gene: 3.

This clone appeared once. The V and J genes are TRBV7-2 and TRBJ2-3, with no clear D. The CDR3 runs to 13 residues. Trimming left V 3 bases short and J 2 bases short, with 6 bases between. Germline V gene data show CDR1 as SGHTA and CDR2 as FQGNSA. This CDR3 reads CASSFFVTDTQYF. The CDR3 region has the DNA TGTGCCAGCAGCTTTTTCGTCACAGATACGCAGTATTTT.

The chain is built from TRBV6-6 and TRBJ2-3, with 10 bases that match TRBD1. This CDR3 comprises 16 residues. From germline, CDR1 is MNHNY and CDR2 SVGAGI (reference sequence). J gave up 2 bases and V 5 bases, and 7 bases lay outside the gene matches. The CDR3: CASSQRTGGYTDTQYF. CDR3 bases: TGTGCCAGCAGTCAACGGACAGGGGGATACACAGATACGCAGTATTTT.

The J gene is TRBJ2-7, the V gene TRBV5-5, with D unclear. V lost 1 base and J lost 4, with 15 bases in between. Germline assignment: CDR1 SGHKS and CDR2 YYEKEE (reference sequence). The CDR3 runs 15 residues. Here the CDR3 reads CASSLNRAASYEQYF. In DNA, the CDR3 is TGTGCCAGCAGCTTGAATAGAGCAGCCTCGTACGAGCAGTACTTC.

This clone appeared a few times. The J gene is TRBJ1-1, the V gene TRBV19; 8 nucleotides agree with TRBD1. V was pared by 6 bases and J by 0 bases, with 9 bases of the junction left unmatched. The CDR3 has 16 residues. The germline V gene encodes CDR1 LNHDA and CDR2 SQIVND (reference sequence). The CDR3 DNA reads TGTGCCAGTAGCAGACGACAGGGGCCCATGAACACTGAAGCTTTCTTT. This sequence encodes CASSRRQGPMNTEAFF. The full variable domain, completed using reference TRBV19 and TRBJ1-1, is DGGITQSPKYLFRKEGQNVTLSCEQNLNHDAMYWYRQDPGQGLRLIYYSQIVNDFQKGDIAEGYSVSREKKESFPLTVTSAQKNPTAFYLCASSRRQGPMNTEAFFGQGTRLTVV.

J is TRBJ1-5 and V is TRBV2, with D unresolved. Trimming took 2 bases from V and 1 from J, leaving 9 bases between them. From germline, CDR1 is SNHLY and CDR2 FYNNEI. This CDR3 has 15 amino acids. CDR3 sequence (DNA): TGTGCCAGCAGTGAAATGGCAAGCAGCAATCAGCCCCAGCATTTT. Translated, it gives CASSEMASSNQPQHF.

In this sample, this clone turned up once. This chain's CDR3 is CASSATGQNLNQPQHF. Written as DNA, the CDR3 is TGTGCCAGCAGTGCGACAGGACAGAATCTCAATCAGCCCCAGCATTTT. The chain carries TRBV6-1 and TRBJ1-5; weak D call: TRBD1 (6 bases). Germline assignment: CDR1 MNHNS and CDR2 SASEGT. The length of the CDR3 is 16 residues. V dropped 4 bases and J dropped 3 bases, with 16 bases sitting between them.

This clone has at least ten counts. The V gene is TRBV10-3, the J gene TRBJ1-1, with 7 bases that match TRBD1. Losses at the gene ends were 4 bases for V and 3 bases for J; bases not matched to a gene: 8. The CDR3 consists of 15 residues. Looked up from germline, CDR1 is ENHRY and CDR2 is SYGVKD. CDR3 sequence (DNA): TGTGCCATCAGTGTCACCGGTGGACAGGACACTGAAGCTTTCTTT. Residues: CAISVTGGQDTEAFF.

The V call is TRBV29-1, the J call TRBJ2-1, with no clear D. V lost 7 bases to trimming and J lost 6 bases, with 7 bases between them. The V gene's germline CDR1 is SQVTM and CDR2 ANQGSEA. This CDR3 has 10 residues. The CDR3 spells CSGWSNEQFF. Here the CDR3 DNA reads TGCAGCGGCTGGAGCAATGAGCAGTTCTTC.

This chain links TRBV4-1 with TRBJ2-2; TRBD1 agrees at 8 bases. The CDR3 spans 16 residues. V lost 4 bases to trimming and J lost 0 bases; unmatched junction nucleotides: 4. From germline, CDR1 is MGHRA and CDR2 YSYEKL. The CDR3 DNA follows: TGCGCCAGCAGCCCAGGGACAGGTTCGAACACCGGGGAGCTGTTTTTT. It translates to CASSPGTGSNTGELFF.

This rearrangement joins TRBV7-9 to TRBJ2-3; D perhaps matches TRBD1 (6 bases). V lost 2 bases and J lost 1, with 10 bases in between. The CDR3 spans 15 residues. Per germline, CDR1 SEHNR and CDR2 FQNEAQ (reference sequence). The CDR3: CASSLLWGRTDTQYF. CDR3 in DNA: TGTGCCAGCAGCTTACTGTGGGGGCGCACAGATACGCAGTATTTT. The full variable domain, with the rest looked up from reference TRBV7-9 and TRBJ2-3, is DTGVSQNPRHKITKRGQNVTFRCDPISEHNRLYWYRQTLGQGPEFLTYFQNEAQLEKSRLLSDRFSAERPKGSFSTLEIQRTEQGDSAMYLCASSLLWGRTDTQYFGPGTRLTVL.

This clone was detected only a few times. The J gene is TRBJ2-3, the V gene TRBV28; D is perhaps TRBD2 (6 bases). The CDR3 runs to 11 residues. Germline assignment: CDR1 MDHEN and CDR2 SYDVKM. Trimming shortened V by 5 bases and J by 6 bases, and 6 bases separated the two germline ends. CDR3 loop: CASSGRDTQYF. CDR3 in DNA: TGTGCCAGCAGTGGGAGGGATACGCAGTATTTT.

This chain connects TRBV11-3 to TRBJ2-5; D may match TRBD1 or TRBD2 (5 bases each). This CDR3 has 14 amino acids. The germline CDR1 and CDR2 sequences are SGHNT and YENEEA. The ends were cut back, 3 bases at V and 2 bases at J, with 10 bases in the middle. The CDR3, as DNA: TGTGCCAGCAGCTTGGGGCGGGCTCAAGAGACCCAGTACTTC. Translated, it gives CASSLGRAQETQYF.

A few counts support this clone. This chain uses TRBV5-1 with TRBJ2-7; maybe TRBD1 (7 bases). V shed 4 bases and J shed 4 bases, with 18 bases lying between them. The V gene's germline CDR1 is SGHRS and CDR2 YFSETQ. The CDR3 loop spans 15 amino acids. CDR3 in DNA: TGCGCCAGCAGCCCCCTGCAGGGGGGTGGTTACGAGCAGTACTTC. Its protein product is CASSPLQGGGYEQYF. The whole variable domain, remainder taken from reference TRBV5-1 and TRBJ2-7, is KAGVTQTPRYLIKTRGQQVTLSCSPISGHRSVSWYQQTPGQGLQFLFEYFSETQRNKGNFPGRFSGRQFSNSRSEMNVSTLELGDSALYLCASSPLQGGGYEQYFGPGTRLTVT.

V and J are TRBV11-2 and TRBJ2-7; 8 nucleotides line up with TRBD1. The J segment lost 3 bases and the V segment lost 4 bases, leaving 8 bases of the junction unmatched. CDR1 is SGHAT, CDR2 FQNNGV, per germline. This CDR3 comprises 15 residues. CDR3 DNA sequence: TGTGCCAGCAGCTCTTCAGGGGGCGTTGGCTACGAGCAGTACTTC. Its translation: CASSSSGGVGYEQYF.

On this clone: Within the sample, other DNA sequences also encode this same CDR3. The chain links TRBV5-4 to TRBJ1-5; D remains ambiguous. The CDR3 is made up of 14 amino acids. Trimming stripped 0 bases from V and 4 bases from J, with 8 bases between. Germline V gives CDR1 SGHNT, CDR2 YYREEE (reference sequence). The chain's CDR3 is CASSLEAGNQPQHF. The CDR3, as DNA: TGTGCCAGCAGCTTGGAAGCCGGTAATCAGCCCCAGCATTTT.